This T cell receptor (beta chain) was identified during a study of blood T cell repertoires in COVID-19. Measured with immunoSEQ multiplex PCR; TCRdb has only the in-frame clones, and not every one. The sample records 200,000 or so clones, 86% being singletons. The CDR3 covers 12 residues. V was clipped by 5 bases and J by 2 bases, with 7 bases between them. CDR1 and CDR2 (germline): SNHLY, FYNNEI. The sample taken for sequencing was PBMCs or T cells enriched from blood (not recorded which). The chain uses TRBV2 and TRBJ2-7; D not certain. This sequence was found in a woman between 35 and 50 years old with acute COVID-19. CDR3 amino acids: CASSILAYEQYF. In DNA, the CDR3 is TGTGCCAGCAGTATATTAGCCTACGAGCAGTACTTC.